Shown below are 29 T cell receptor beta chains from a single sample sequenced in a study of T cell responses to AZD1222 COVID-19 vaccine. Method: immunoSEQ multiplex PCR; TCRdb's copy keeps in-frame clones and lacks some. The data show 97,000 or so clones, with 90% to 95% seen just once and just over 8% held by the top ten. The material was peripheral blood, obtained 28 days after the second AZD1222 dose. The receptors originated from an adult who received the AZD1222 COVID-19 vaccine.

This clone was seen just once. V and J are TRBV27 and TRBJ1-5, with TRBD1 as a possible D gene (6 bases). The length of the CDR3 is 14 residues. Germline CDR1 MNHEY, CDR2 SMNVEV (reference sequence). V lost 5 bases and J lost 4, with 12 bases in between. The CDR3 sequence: CASSLRGANQPQHF. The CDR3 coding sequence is TGTGCCAGCAGTCTAAGGGGGGCTAATCAGCCCCAGCATTTT.

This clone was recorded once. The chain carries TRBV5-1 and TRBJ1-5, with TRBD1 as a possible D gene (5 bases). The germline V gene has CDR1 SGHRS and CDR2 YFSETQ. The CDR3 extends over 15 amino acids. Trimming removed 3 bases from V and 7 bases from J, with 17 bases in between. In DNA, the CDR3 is TGCGCCAGCAGCTGGTCAGGGTTTTCTGGACAGCCCCAGCATTTT. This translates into CASSWSGFSGQPQHF.

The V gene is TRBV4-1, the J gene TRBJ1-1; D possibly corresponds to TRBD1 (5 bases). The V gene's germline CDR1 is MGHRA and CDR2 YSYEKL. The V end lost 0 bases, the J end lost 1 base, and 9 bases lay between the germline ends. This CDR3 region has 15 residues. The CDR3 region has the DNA TGCGCCAGCAGCCAAGATAGGACATGGAACACTGAAGCTTTCTTT. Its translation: CASSQDRTWNTEAFF.

The CDR3 protein is CASSSLSGSTDTQYF. CDR3 DNA: TGTGCCAGCAGTTCCCTTAGCGGGAGCACAGATACGCAGTATTTT. The rearrangement joins TRBV6-5 to TRBJ2-3; 7 bases line up with TRBD2. The CDR3 spans 15 residues. Germline V gene data show CDR1 as MNHEY and CDR2 as SVGAGI. Trimming at V came to 4 bases and at J to 0 bases, leaving 4 bases not matched to a gene.

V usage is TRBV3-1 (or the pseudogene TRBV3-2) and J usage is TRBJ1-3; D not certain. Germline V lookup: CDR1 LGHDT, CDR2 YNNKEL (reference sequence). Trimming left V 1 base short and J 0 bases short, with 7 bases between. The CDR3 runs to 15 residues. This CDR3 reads CASSQGSASGNTIYF. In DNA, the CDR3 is TGTGCCAGCAGCCAAGGGTCAGCCTCTGGAAACACCATATATTTT.

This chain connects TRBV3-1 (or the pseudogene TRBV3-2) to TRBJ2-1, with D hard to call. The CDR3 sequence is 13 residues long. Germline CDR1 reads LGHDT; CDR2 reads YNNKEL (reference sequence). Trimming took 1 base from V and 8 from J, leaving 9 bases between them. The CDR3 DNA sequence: TGTGCCAGCAGCCAAGGTTTTCGTTATGAGCAGTTCTTC. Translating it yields CASSQGFRYEQFF.

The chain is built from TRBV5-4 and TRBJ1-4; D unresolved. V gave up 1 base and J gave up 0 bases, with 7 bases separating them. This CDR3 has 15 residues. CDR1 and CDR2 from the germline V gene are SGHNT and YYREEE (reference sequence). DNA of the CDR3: TGTGCCAGCAGCTTGACGGGATCAACTAATGAAAAACTGTTTTTT. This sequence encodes CASSLTGSTNEKLFF.

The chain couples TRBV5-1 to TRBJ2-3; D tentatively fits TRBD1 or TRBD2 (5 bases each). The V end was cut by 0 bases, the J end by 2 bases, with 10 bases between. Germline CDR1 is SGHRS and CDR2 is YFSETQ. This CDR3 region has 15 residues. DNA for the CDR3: TGCGCCAGCAGCTTGGTCGGGGCCTACACAGATACGCAGTATTTT. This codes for CASSLVGAYTDTQYF.

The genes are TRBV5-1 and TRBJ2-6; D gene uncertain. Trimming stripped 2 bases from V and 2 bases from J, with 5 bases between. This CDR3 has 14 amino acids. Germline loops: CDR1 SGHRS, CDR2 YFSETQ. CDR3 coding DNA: TGCGCCAGCAGCTTATCAACTGGGGCCAACGTCCTGACTTTC. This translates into CASSLSTGANVLTF.

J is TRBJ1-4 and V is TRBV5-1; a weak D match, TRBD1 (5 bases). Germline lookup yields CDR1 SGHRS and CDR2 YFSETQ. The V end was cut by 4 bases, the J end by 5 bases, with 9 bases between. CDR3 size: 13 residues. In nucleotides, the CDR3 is TGCGCCAGCAGCGAGGGGTCCAATGAAAAACTGTTTTTT. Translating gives CASSEGSNEKLFF.

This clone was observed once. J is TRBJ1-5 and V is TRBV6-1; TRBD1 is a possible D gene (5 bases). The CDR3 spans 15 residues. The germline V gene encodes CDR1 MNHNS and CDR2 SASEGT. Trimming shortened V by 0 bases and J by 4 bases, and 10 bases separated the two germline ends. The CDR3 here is CASSEAGGANQPQHF. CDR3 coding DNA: TGTGCCAGCAGTGAAGCGGGGGGAGCTAATCAGCCCCAGCATTTT.

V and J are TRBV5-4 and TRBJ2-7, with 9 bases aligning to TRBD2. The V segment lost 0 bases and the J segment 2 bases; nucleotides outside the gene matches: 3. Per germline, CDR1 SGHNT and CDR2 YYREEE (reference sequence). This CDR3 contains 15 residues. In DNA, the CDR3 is TGTGCCAGCAGCTTGGGGGCTAGCGGGACCTACGAGCAGTACTTC. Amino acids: CASSLGASGTYEQYF.

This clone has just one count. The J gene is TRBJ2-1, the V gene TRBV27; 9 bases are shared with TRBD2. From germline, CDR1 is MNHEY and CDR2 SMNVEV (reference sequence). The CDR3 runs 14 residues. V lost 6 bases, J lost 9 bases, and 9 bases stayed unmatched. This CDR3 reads CASSPAGGRREQFF. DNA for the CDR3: TGTGCCAGCAGCCCAGCGGGAGGAAGGCGTGAGCAGTTCTTC.

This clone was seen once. CDR3 amino acids: CASSPTGTYNEQFF. The CDR3 nucleotides read TGTGCCAGCAGCCCGACAGGGACCTACAATGAGCAGTTCTTC. This sequence joins TRBV28 and TRBJ2-1, with 7 bases fitting TRBD1. The CDR3 is made up of 14 amino acids. V shed 6 bases and J 2 bases; nucleotides not matched to a gene: 4. Per germline, CDR1 MDHEN and CDR2 SYDVKM.

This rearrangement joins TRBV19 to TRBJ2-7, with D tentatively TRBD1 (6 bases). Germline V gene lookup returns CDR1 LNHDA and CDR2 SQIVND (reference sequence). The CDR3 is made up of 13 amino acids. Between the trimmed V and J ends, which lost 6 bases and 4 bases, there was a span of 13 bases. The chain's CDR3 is CASRKQQGYEQYF. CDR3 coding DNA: TGTGCCAGTAGGAAGCAACAGGGTTACGAGCAGTACTTC.

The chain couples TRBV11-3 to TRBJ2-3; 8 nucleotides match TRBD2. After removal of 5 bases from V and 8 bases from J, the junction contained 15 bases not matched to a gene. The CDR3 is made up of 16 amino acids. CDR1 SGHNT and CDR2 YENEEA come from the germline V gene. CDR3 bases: TGTGCCAGCAGCCCCCAGGGTAGCGGGATTGTAGGTACGCAGTATTTT. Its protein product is CASSPQGSGIVGTQYF. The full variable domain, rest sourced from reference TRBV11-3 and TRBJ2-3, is EAGVVQSPRYKIIEKKQPVAFWCNPISGHNTLYWYLQNLGQGPELLIRYENEEAVDDSQLPKDRFSAERLKGVDSTLKIQPAELGDSAVYLCASSPQGSGIVGTQYFGPGTRLTVL.

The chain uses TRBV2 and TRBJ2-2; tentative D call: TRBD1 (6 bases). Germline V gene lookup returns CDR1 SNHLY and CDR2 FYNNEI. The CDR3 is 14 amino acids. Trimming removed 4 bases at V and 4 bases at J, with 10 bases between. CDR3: CASSVGTTTGELFF. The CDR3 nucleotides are TGTGCCAGCAGTGTCGGGACAACCACCGGGGAGCTGTTTTTT.

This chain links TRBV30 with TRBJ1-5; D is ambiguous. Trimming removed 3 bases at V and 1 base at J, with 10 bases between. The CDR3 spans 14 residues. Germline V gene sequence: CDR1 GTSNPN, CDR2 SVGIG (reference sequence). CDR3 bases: TGTGCCTGGAGCGGCAGGATAAGCAATCAGCCCCAGCATTTT. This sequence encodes CAWSGRISNQPQHF.

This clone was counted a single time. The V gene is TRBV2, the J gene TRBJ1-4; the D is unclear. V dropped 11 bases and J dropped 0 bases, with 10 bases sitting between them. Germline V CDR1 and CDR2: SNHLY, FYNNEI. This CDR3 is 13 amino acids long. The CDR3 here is CAATEATNEKLFF. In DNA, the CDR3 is TGTGCCGCGACCGAAGCAACTAATGAAAAACTGTTTTTT.

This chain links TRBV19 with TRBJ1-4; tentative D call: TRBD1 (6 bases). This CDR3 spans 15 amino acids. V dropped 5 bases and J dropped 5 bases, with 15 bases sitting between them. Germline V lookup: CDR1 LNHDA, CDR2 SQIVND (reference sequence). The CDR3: CASSAQGIRNEKLFF. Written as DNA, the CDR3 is TGTGCCAGTAGTGCTCAGGGGATAAGAAATGAAAAACTGTTTTTT.

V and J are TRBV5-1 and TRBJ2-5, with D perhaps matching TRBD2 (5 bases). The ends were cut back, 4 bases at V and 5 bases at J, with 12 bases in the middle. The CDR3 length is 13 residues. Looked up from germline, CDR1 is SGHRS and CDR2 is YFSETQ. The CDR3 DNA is TGCGCCAGCAGCGCCATGCGAGGGGAGACCCAGTACTTC. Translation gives CASSAMRGETQYF.

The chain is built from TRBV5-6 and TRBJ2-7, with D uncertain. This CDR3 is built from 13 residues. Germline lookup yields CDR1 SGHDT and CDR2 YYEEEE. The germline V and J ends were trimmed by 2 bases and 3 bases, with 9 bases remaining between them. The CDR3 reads CASSFPQDYEQYF. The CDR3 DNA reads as TGTGCCAGCAGCTTTCCCCAGGACTACGAGCAGTACTTC.

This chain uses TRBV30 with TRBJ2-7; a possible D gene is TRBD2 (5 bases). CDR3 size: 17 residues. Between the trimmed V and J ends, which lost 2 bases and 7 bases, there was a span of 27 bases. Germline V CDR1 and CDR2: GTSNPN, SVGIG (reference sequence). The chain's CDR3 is CAWSLTTVVARLSEQYF. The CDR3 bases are TGTGCCTGGAGTTTGACCACCGTGGTAGCGAGACTATCAGAGCAGTACTTC.

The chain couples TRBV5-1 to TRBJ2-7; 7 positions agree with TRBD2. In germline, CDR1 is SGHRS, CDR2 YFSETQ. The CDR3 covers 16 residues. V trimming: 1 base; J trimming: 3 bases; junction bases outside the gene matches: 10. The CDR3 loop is CASSLRASGMVYEQYF. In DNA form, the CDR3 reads TGCGCCAGCAGCTTGCGGGCTAGCGGCATGGTCTACGAGCAGTACTTC.

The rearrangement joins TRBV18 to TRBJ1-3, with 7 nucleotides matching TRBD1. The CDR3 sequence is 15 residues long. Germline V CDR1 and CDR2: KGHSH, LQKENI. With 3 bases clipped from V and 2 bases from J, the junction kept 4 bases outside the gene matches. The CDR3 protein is CASSPGQTAGNTIYF. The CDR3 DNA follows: TGTGCCAGCTCACCGGGACAGACGGCTGGAAACACCATATATTTT.

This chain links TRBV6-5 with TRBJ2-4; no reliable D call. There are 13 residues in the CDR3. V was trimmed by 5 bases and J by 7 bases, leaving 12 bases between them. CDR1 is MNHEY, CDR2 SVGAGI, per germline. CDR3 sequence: CASSSTAPNIQYF. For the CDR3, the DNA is TGTGCCAGCAGTAGTACAGCCCCCAACATTCAGTACTTC.

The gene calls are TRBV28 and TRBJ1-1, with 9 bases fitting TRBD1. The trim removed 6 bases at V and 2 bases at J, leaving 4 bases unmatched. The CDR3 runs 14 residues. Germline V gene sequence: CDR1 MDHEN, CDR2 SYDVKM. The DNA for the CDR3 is TGTGCCAGCAGGGGGACAGGGTCAAACACTGAAGCTTTCTTT. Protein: CASRGTGSNTEAFF.

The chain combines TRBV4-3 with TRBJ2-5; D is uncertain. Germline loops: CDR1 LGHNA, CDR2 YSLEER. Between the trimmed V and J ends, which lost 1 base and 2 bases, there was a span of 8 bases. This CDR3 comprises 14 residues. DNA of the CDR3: TGCGCCAGCAGCCAAGTAGGAGCTCAAGAGACCCAGTACTTC. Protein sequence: CASSQVGAQETQYF.

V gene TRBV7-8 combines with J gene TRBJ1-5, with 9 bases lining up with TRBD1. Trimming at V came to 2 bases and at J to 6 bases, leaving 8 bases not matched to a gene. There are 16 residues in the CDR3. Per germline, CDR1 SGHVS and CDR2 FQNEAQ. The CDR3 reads CASSLTTGGGGQPQHF. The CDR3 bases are TGTGCCAGCAGCTTAACAACAGGGGGCGGAGGTCAGCCCCAGCATTTT.